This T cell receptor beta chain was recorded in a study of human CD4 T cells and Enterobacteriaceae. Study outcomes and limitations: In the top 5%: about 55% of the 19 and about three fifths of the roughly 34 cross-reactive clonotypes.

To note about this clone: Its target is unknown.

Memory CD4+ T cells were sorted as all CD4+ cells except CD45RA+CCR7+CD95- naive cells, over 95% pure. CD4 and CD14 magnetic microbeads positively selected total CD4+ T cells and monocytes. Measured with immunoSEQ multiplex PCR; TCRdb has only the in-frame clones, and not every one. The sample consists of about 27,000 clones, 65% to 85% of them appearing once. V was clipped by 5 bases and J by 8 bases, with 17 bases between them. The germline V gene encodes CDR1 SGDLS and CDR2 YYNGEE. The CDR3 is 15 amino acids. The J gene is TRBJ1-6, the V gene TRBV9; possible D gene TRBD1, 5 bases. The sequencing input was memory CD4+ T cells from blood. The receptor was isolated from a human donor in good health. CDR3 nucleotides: TGTGCCAGCAGTGCGGAGCACAGGAGGGATTCACCCCTCCACTTT. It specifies CASSAEHRRDSPLHF. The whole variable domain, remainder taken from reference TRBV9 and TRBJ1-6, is DSGVTQTPKHLITATGQRVTLRCSPRSGDLSVYWYQQSLDQGLQFLIQYYNGEERAKGNILERFSAQQFPDLHSELNLSSLELGDSALYFCASSAEHRRDSPLHFGNGTRLTVT.